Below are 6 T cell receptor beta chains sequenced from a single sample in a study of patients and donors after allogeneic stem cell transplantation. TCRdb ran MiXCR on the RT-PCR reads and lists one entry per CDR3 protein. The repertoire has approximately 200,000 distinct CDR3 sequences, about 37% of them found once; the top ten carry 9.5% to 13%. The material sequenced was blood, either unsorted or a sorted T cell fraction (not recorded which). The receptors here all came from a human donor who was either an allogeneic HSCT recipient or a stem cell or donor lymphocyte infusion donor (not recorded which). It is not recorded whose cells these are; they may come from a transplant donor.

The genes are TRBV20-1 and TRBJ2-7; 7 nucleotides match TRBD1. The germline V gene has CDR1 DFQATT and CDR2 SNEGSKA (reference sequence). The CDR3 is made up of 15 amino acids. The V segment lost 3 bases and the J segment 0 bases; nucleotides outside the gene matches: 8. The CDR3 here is CSARSRTGFSYEQYF. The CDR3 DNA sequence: TGCAGTGCTAGGTCTCGGACAGGATTCTCCTACGAGCAGTACTTC.

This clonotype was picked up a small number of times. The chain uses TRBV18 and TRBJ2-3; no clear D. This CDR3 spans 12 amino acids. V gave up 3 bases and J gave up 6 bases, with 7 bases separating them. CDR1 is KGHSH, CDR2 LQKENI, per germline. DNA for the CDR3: TGTGCCAGCTCACCCGATTCGGATACGCAGTATTTT. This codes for CASSPDSDTQYF. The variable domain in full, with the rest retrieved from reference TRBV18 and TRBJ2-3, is NAGVMQNPRHLVRRRGQEARLRCSPMKGHSHVYWYRQLPEEGLKFMVYLQKENIIDESGMPKERFSAEFPKEGPSILRIQQVVRGDSAAYFCASSPDSDTQYFGPGTRLTVL.

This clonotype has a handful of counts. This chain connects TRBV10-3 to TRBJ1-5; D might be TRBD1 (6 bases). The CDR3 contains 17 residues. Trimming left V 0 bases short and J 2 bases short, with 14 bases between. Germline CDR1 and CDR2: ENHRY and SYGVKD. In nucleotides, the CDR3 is TGTGCCATCAGTGAGTCGGTGGTGGCAGGGGGCAATCAGCCCCAGCATTTT. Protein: CAISESVVAGGNQPQHF.

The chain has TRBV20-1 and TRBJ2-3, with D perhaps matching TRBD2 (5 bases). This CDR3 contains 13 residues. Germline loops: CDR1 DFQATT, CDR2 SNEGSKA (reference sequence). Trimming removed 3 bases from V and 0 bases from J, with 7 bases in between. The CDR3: CSARDSSTDTQYF. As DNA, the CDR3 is TGCAGTGCTAGGGACTCTAGCACAGATACGCAGTATTTT.

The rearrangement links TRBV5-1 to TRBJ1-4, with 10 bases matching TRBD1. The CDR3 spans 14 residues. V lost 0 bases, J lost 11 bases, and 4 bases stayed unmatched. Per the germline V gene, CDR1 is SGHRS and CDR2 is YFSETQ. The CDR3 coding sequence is TGCGCCAGCAGCTTGGCGACAGGGGGCTATAAACTGTTTTTT. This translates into CASSLATGGYKLFF.

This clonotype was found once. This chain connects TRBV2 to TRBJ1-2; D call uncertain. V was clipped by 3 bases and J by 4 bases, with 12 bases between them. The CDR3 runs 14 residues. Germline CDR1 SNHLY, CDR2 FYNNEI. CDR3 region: CASSDLERPYGYTF. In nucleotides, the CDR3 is TGTGCCAGCAGTGACCTTGAACGGCCCTATGGCTACACCTTC.